What follows are 19 T cell receptor beta chains derived from one specimen sequenced in a study of cytomegalovirus exposure and HLA in healthy donors. Primers: 60 Vbeta forward and 13 Jbeta reverse. The assay was immunoSEQ multiplex PCR, and TCRdb's table has in-frame clones only and misses some. In the table there are 100,000 to 130,000 clones, about four fifths of which are singletons. The sequenced material came from PBMCs. Receptors originate from a man younger than 45 in good health and CMV-seropositive.

This rearrangement joins TRBV6-1 to TRBJ1-1; D may be TRBD1 (5 bases). V dropped 3 bases and J dropped 4 bases, with 12 bases sitting between them. The CDR3 totals 14 residues. The germline CDR1 and CDR2 sequences are MNHNS and SASEGT. The CDR3 DNA is TGTGCCAGCAGTGAGACCAGGGTGGCCACTGAAGCTTTCTTT. It specifies CASSETRVATEAFF.

This clone was seen only a few times. The gene calls are TRBV9 and TRBJ1-1; D ambiguous. The germline V and J ends were trimmed by 5 bases and 0 bases, with 8 bases remaining between them. CDR3 length equals 13 residues. Germline CDR1 and CDR2: SGDLS and YYNGEE. The CDR3 region is CASSSFMNTEAFF. The CDR3 DNA reads TGTGCCAGCAGTAGCTTCATGAACACTGAAGCTTTCTTT.

The chain couples TRBV5-6 to TRBJ2-3, with 9 nucleotides matching TRBD1. The V gene end was trimmed by 4 bases and the J gene end by 5 bases; junction bases not matched to a gene: 8. Per germline, CDR1 SGHDT and CDR2 YYEEEE. The CDR3 totals 15 residues. The CDR3 region is CASSTPGQGKDTQYF. In nucleotides, the CDR3 is TGTGCCAGCAGCACCCCGGGACAGGGAAAAGATACGCAGTATTTT.

The chain uses TRBV7-2 and TRBJ1-1; no clear D gene. CDR1 is SGHTA and CDR2 is FQGNSA in the germline V gene. Trimming stripped 3 bases from V and 7 bases from J, with 12 bases between. The CDR3 runs 13 residues. CDR3 nucleotides: TGTGCCAGCAGCTTTTGGGGAGTTGGTGAAGCTTTCTTT. It encodes CASSFWGVGEAFF. Using reference TRBV7-2 and TRBJ1-1 for the parts outside the CDR3, the full variable domain is GAGVSQSPSNKVTEKGKDVELRCDPISGHTALYWYRQSLGQGLEFLIYFQGNSAPDKSGLPSDRFSAERTGGSVSTLTIQRTQQEDSAVYLCASSFWGVGEAFFGQGTRLTVV.

The CDR3 sequence is CASSLAGGGHEETQYF. The CDR3 DNA reads TGCGCCAGCAGCTTGGCCGGGGGGGGCCATGAGGAGACCCAGTACTTC. The genes are TRBV5-1 and TRBJ2-5, with 8 bases that match TRBD2. Unmatched junction bases numbered 9, after V lost 0 bases and J lost 5 bases. CDR1 is SGHRS, CDR2 YFSETQ, per germline. The CDR3 is 16 residues long.

J is TRBJ1-1 and V is TRBV4-1; D is ambiguous. V was shortened by 6 bases and J by 11 bases, with 16 bases between the two germline ends. The length of the CDR3 is 12 residues. The germline V gene has CDR1 MGHRA and CDR2 YSYEKL. CDR3 nucleotide sequence: TGCGCCAGCAGAGGGTTCGGGGTTCAGGCTTTCTTT. Translated, it gives CASRGFGVQAFF.

This clone was observed once. V gene TRBV19 combines with J gene TRBJ2-7; 8 bases are shared with TRBD1. The germline V gene has CDR1 LNHDA and CDR2 SQIVND (reference sequence). V lost 5 bases, J lost 4 bases, and 4 bases stayed unmatched. The CDR3 is 13 residues long. This CDR3 is CASSRQGPYEQYF. CDR3 nucleotide sequence: TGTGCCAGTAGTCGACAGGGGCCATACGAGCAGTACTTC.

This chain joins TRBV11-2 and TRBJ1-1; weak D call: TRBD1 (6 bases). There are 13 residues in the CDR3. V lost 3 bases to trimming and J lost 4 bases, with 9 bases between them. Germline V gene lookup returns CDR1 SGHAT and CDR2 FQNNGV. The CDR3 reads CASSFRQVTEAFF. The CDR3, as DNA: TGTGCCAGCAGCTTTCGACAGGTCACTGAAGCTTTCTTT.

This clone appeared a few times. The chain uses TRBV7-5 and TRBJ1-6; the tabulated D call, TRBD1, remains unverified against the DNA. TRBV7-5 is given as a pseudogene. The CDR3 is made up of 16 amino acids. CDR3 region: CVRRNRVTSYNSPLHF. In DNA form, the CDR3 reads TGTGTCAGAAGGAACAGGGTAACGTCCTATAATTCACCCCTCCACTTT.

The chain couples TRBV18 to TRBJ2-5, with D maybe TRBD2 (5 bases). V dropped 11 bases and J dropped 2 bases, with 15 bases sitting between them. Germline V CDR1 and CDR2: KGHSH, LQKENI. This CDR3 is built from 13 residues. The CDR3 here is CASTRGNQETQYF. The CDR3 DNA reads TGTGCCTCCACCCGGGGAAATCAAGAGACCCAGTACTTC.

The rearrangement links TRBV5-4 to TRBJ2-5, with 11 bases that match TRBD2. CDR3 length: 14 residues. Germline values: CDR1 SGHNT, CDR2 YYREEE (reference sequence). Trimming took 2 bases from V and 6 from J; bases not matched to a gene: 3. CDR3 in amino acids: CASSFGLAGKTQYF. The CDR3 DNA sequence: TGTGCCAGCAGCTTCGGACTAGCGGGCAAGACCCAGTACTTC. The full variable domain, completed using reference TRBV5-4 and TRBJ2-5, is ETGVTQSPTHLIKTRGQQVTLRCSSQSGHNTVSWYQQALGQGPQFIFQYYREEENGRGNFPPRFSGLQFPNYSSELNVNALELDDSALYLCASSFGLAGKTQYFGPGTRLLVL.

This clone was counted between two and nine times. CDR3 sequence: CASSSKKDGGASNEQYF. Written as DNA, the CDR3 is TGTGCCAGCAGCTCAAAAAAGGACGGGGGGGCATCAAACGAGCAGTACTTC. J is TRBJ2-7 and V is TRBV9; 8 nucleotides match TRBD2. Trimming cost V 4 bases and J 5 bases; bases outside gene matches: 17. This CDR3 is built from 17 residues. Germline V gives CDR1 SGDLS, CDR2 YYNGEE.

The chain links TRBV2 to TRBJ1-5; 11 positions match TRBD1. V lost 5 bases to trimming and J lost 8 bases; unmatched junction nucleotides: 14. Germline-derived CDR1 and CDR2 are SNHLY and FYNNEI. This CDR3 spans 17 amino acids. The CDR3 DNA is TGTGCCAGCAGTACGCCTTGGGACAGGGGGGGGCATGAGCCCCAGCATTTT. The encoded protein is CASSTPWDRGGHEPQHF. Looking up the rest from reference TRBV2 and TRBJ1-5 gives the full variable domain: EPEVTQTPSHQVTQMGQEVILRCVPISNHLYFYWYRQILGQKVEFLVSFYNNEISEKSEIFDDQFSVERPDGSNFTLKIRSTKLEDSAMYFCASSTPWDRGGHEPQHFGDGTRLSIL.

The genes are TRBV11-3 and TRBJ2-1; 11 bases match TRBD2. This CDR3 is built from 17 residues. CDR1 SGHNT and CDR2 YENEEA come from the germline V gene. V lost 5 bases and J lost 9; bases outside the gene matches: 15. For the CDR3, the DNA is TGTGCCAGCAGCCCGCCTCTATTTAGCGGGGGGGCCGGTGAGCAGTTCTTC. It is translated as CASSPPLFSGGAGEQFF. The complete variable domain, with remaining parts taken from reference TRBV11-3 and TRBJ2-1, reads EAGVVQSPRYKIIEKKQPVAFWCNPISGHNTLYWYLQNLGQGPELLIRYENEEAVDDSQLPKDRFSAERLKGVDSTLKIQPAELGDSAVYLCASSPPLFSGGAGEQFFGPGTRLTVL.

The table lists this clone with a few counts. The chain is built from TRBV20-1 and TRBJ2-5; no clear D. Trimming pared 0 bases from V and 5 bases from J, leaving 4 bases between. The CDR3 is 11 amino acids. Germline lookup yields CDR1 DFQATT and CDR2 SNEGSKA (reference sequence). CDR3 loop: CSARDLETQYF. In DNA, the CDR3 is TGCAGTGCTAGAGATCTTGAGACCCAGTACTTC.

The J gene is TRBJ1-3, the V gene TRBV11-3, with D hard to call. Trimming took 5 bases from V and 2 from J, leaving 16 bases between them. The CDR3 sequence is 16 residues long. Per the germline V gene, CDR1 is SGHNT and CDR2 is YENEEA. CDR3 sequence: CASSLEGFSAGNTIYF. CDR3 nucleotide sequence: TGTGCCAGCAGCCTCGAGGGTTTTAGTGCTGGAAACACCATATATTTT.

The chain couples TRBV19 to TRBJ2-7; 11 positions agree with TRBD1. The V gene end was trimmed by 5 bases and the J gene end by 1 base; junction bases not matched to a gene: 10. The length of the CDR3 is 17 residues. Germline V gene lookup returns CDR1 LNHDA and CDR2 SQIVND (reference sequence). The CDR3, as DNA: TGTGCCAGTAGTTCTCATAGGGGGGACAGGGGGTCCTACGAGCAGTACTTC. Its protein is CASSSHRGDRGSYEQYF.

V gene TRBV29-1 combines with J gene TRBJ1-4; D might be TRBD1 (6 bases). From germline, CDR1 is SQVTM and CDR2 ANQGSEA. The CDR3 is 14 amino acids. V lost 4 bases, J lost 5 bases, and 14 bases lay in between. Here the CDR3 reads CSVVKGGENEKLFF. CDR3 nucleotide sequence: TGCAGCGTTGTTAAAGGGGGAGAGAATGAAAAACTGTTTTTT.

CDR3 protein: CASSRTGAGTGELFF. In DNA form, the CDR3 reads TGCGCCAGCAGCCGGACAGGGGCAGGGACCGGGGAGCTGTTTTTT. The chain links TRBV5-1 to TRBJ2-2; 9 bases map to TRBD1. Germline V lookup: CDR1 SGHRS, CDR2 YFSETQ. The V and J ends lost 4 bases and 5 bases, in that order; junction bases with no gene match: 6. The CDR3 length is 15 residues.